Sequencing of this TCR beta chain was carried out in a study of read filtering for tumor transcriptome and immune sequencing. V dropped 5 bases and J dropped 0 bases, with 17 bases sitting between them. This CDR3 comprises 17 residues. Germline V CDR1 and CDR2: SEHNR, FQNEAQ (reference sequence). For this clonotype: Its antigen is as yet unknown.

Molecular barcoded adaptors covering alpha/delta and beta/gamma chains were used on 400 to 450 ng RNA. A single record per CDR3 protein comes from TCRdb applying MiXCR to the reads. The repertoire has more than 70,000 distinct CDR3 sequences, roughly 21% of them found once; the top ten carry more than 9.5%. Notes on the study in general: IR-seq captured clonotypes deeper and more reliably than RNA-seq.

Input material: a population of CD138-negative cells sorted from bone marrow. The sequence was obtained from a donor over 35 with multiple myeloma. V usage is TRBV7-9 and J usage is TRBJ1-3, with a weak D call TRBD1 (5 bases). CDR3 in amino acids: CASSDVGGIYSGNTIYF. CDR3 coding DNA: TGTGCCAGCAGCGACGTGGGGGGTATTTACTCTGGAAACACCATATATTTT. Supplemented by reference TRBV7-9 and TRBJ1-3, the full variable domain reads DTGVSQNPRHKITKRGQNVTFRCDPISEHNRLYWYRQTLGQGPEFLTYFQNEAQLEKSRLLSDRFSAERPKGSFSTLEIQRTEQGDSAMYLCASSDVGGIYSGNTIYFGEGSWLTVV.